Presented here are 11 T cell receptor beta chains from one specimen sequenced in a study of post-analysis software for immune sequencing data (dated by TCRdb to between 2014 and 2016). Broader findings and caveats from the paper: Significantly higher frequencies in patients than in controls were found for five or six TRBV segments, including TRBV5-6, TRBV5-1 and TRBV20-1.

Antigens of these TCRs are unknown. Library preparation used PCR. Reads for this sample came from an Illumina HiSeq 2500. To reduce PCR and sequencing biases, unique molecular identifiers were incorporated into the TCR beta cDNA libraries. In TCRdb, the public reads were trimmed at Q25 with fastp and aligned with MiXCR, with productive beta chains retained. Entries are consolidated by CDR3 protein sequence, retaining the most common genes and DNA. Present in this sample are 450,000 or so distinct CDR3 sequences, roughly 45% of which were seen just once. Of the sample, 9.5% to 13% falls within the top ten clones. Sample: blood. These receptors came from a girl under 18 with multiple sclerosis.

The chain uses TRBV12-3 or TRBV12-4 and TRBJ2-6, with no clear D. CDR3 length equals 14 residues. Trimming cost V 4 bases and J 4 bases, with 8 bases left between them. CDR3 protein: CASSSPGGANVLTF. DNA for the CDR3: TGTGCCAGCAGTTCACCCGGCGGGGCCAACGTCCTGACTTTC.

The V and J genes are TRBV27 and TRBJ1-1; D is undetermined. The CDR3 loop spans 15 amino acids. The germline V gene encodes CDR1 MNHEY and CDR2 SMNVEV (reference sequence). Trimming cost V 0 bases and J 1 base, with 9 bases left between them. CDR3 loop: CASSLSGHQNTEAFF. CDR3 bases: TGTGCCAGCAGTTTATCGGGCCATCAGAACACTGAAGCTTTCTTT.

Many counts were recorded for this clonotype. The genes are TRBV12-3 or TRBV12-4 and TRBJ2-7; D might be TRBD1 (6 bases). With 6 bases removed from V and 5 bases from J, the gap between germline ends came to 17 bases. The CDR3 is 14 residues long. The CDR3 DNA reads TGTGCCAGCAGCTCGGACAGAAGGTTGGACGAGCAGTACTTC. Its translation: CASSSDRRLDEQYF.

This clonotype was observed a handful of times. The rearrangement links TRBV28 to TRBJ2-5; 14 bases map to TRBD2. Trimming cost V 4 bases and J 4 bases; bases outside gene matches: 2. This CDR3 has 15 residues. Germline CDR1 reads MDHEN; CDR2 reads SYDVKM. The chain's CDR3 is CASSWGTSGRETQYF. The CDR3 DNA reads TGTGCCAGCAGTTGGGGGACTAGCGGGAGAGAGACCCAGTACTTC.

This clonotype was found once. V usage is TRBV28 and J usage is TRBJ2-2; D unclear. Germline values: CDR1 MDHEN, CDR2 SYDVKM. Trimming stripped 3 bases from V and 6 bases from J, with 5 bases between. The CDR3 consists of 12 residues. CDR3 sequence reads: CASSFYPGELFF. The DNA of the CDR3 is TGTGCCAGCAGTTTCTATCCCGGGGAGCTGTTTTTT. Looking up the rest from reference TRBV28 and TRBJ2-2 gives the full variable domain: DVKVTQSSRYLVKRTGEKVFLECVQDMDHENMFWYRQDPGLGLRLIYFSYDVKMKEKGDIPEGYSVSREKKERFSLILESASTNQTSMYLCASSFYPGELFFGEGSRLTVL.

This clonotype was seen a few times. This chain joins TRBV5-1 and TRBJ2-7; TRBD1 might be the D (6 bases). The CDR3 consists of 11 residues. Germline values: CDR1 SGHRS, CDR2 YFSETQ. Trimming removed 3 bases at V and 9 bases at J, with 10 bases between. In nucleotides, the CDR3 is TGCGCCAGCAGCTCGGACAGTGCGCAGTACTTC. Protein product: CASSSDSAQYF.

The chain links TRBV20-1 to TRBJ2-7; 8 bases align to TRBD1. Germline V gene sequence: CDR1 DFQATT, CDR2 SNEGSKA (reference sequence). The CDR3 covers 14 residues. V was clipped by 2 bases and J by 2 bases; unmatched bases: 5. This CDR3 reads CSARRDRPPYEQYF. In DNA, the CDR3 is TGCAGTGCTAGAAGGGACAGGCCCCCCTACGAGCAGTACTTC.

Here the CDR3 reads CASSQSTGTGTISSEAFF. The DNA of the CDR3 is TGTGCCAGCAGCCAATCCACCGGGACAGGAACTATTAGTTCTGAAGCTTTCTTT. The chain joins TRBV3-1 to TRBJ1-1; 8 bases are shared with TRBD1. CDR3 length equals 18 residues. J gave up 6 bases and V 2 bases, and 17 bases lay outside the gene matches. CDR1 is LGHDT, CDR2 YNNKEL, per germline (reference sequence).

This clonotype has more than one count but fewer than ten. V is TRBV3-1 and J is TRBJ2-2; 7 positions agree with TRBD2. V shed 3 bases, J shed 6 bases, and the junction held 4 bases outside the gene matches. The CDR3 has 14 amino acids. Looked up from germline, CDR1 is LGHDT and CDR2 is YNNKEL (reference sequence). The CDR3 region is CASSQRGGPGELFF. In DNA, the CDR3 is TGTGCCAGCAGCCAGAGGGGAGGGCCCGGGGAGCTGTTTTTT. Supplemented by reference TRBV3-1 and TRBJ2-2, the full variable domain reads DTAVSQTPKYLVTQMGNDKSIKCEQNLGHDTMYWYKQDSKKFLKIMFSYNNKELIINETVPNRFSPKSPDKAHLNLHINSLELGDSAVYFCASSQRGGPGELFFGEGSRLTVL.

In its sample, this clonotype was seen a few times. The chain links TRBV7-2 to TRBJ2-5; D perhaps matches TRBD1 (5 bases). Germline CDR1 and CDR2: SGHTA and FQGNSA. Trimming left V 6 bases short and J 2 bases short, with 13 bases between. The CDR3 spans 14 residues. The DNA for the CDR3 is TGTGCCAGCAGAGAACAGGCAACTCAAGAGACCCAGTACTTC. The encoded protein is CASREQATQETQYF. Filled out from reference TRBV7-2 and TRBJ2-5, the complete variable domain reads GAGVSQSPSNKVTEKGKDVELRCDPISGHTALYWYRQSLGQGLEFLIYFQGNSAPDKSGLPSDRFSAERTGGSVSTLTIQRTQQEDSAVYLCASREQATQETQYFGPGTRLLVL.

The sample holds many counts of this clonotype. The V call is TRBV12-3 or TRBV12-4, the J call TRBJ2-3; 7 bases map to TRBD2. The CDR3 totals 14 residues. Trimming at V came to 7 bases and at J to 0 bases, leaving 4 bases not matched to a gene. CDR3 DNA: TGTGCCAGCACACGGGAGGACAGCACAGATACGCAGTATTTT. Protein product: CASTREDSTDTQYF.